These 24 T cell receptor beta chains originate from one sample sequenced in a study of blood T cell repertoires in COVID-19. Sequencing used immunoSEQ multiplex PCR; TCRdb keeps in-frame clones, though not all of them. The sample lists over 250,000 clones; 83% were seen once. The source material was peripheral blood. Receptor source: a woman aged 50 to 65 who had recovered from COVID-19.

The chain links TRBV30 to TRBJ2-5; possible D gene TRBD2, 5 bases. Between the trimmed V and J ends, which lost 4 bases and 0 bases, there was a span of 9 bases. This CDR3 has 13 residues. Germline V gene data show CDR1 as GTSNPN and CDR2 as SVGIG (reference sequence). CDR3 DNA: TGTGCCTGGACTGGACTGTACCAAGAGACCCAGTACTTC. It translates to CAWTGLYQETQYF.

The V call is TRBV25-1, the J call TRBJ2-5; weak D call: TRBD2 (6 bases). This CDR3 contains 15 residues. Germline V gives CDR1 MGHDK, CDR2 SYGVNS. V lost 4 bases and J lost 5, with 17 bases in between. In DNA, the CDR3 is TGTGCCAGCAGTGCTGCTAGGGGCGGAGGGGAGACCCAGTACTTC. This gives the protein CASSAARGGGETQYF. The whole variable domain, remainder taken from reference TRBV25-1 and TRBJ2-5, is EADIYQTPRYLVIGTGKKITLECSQTMGHDKMYWYQQDPGMELHLIHYSYGVNSTEKGDLSSESTVSRIRTEHFPLTLESARPSHTSQYLCASSAARGGGETQYFGPGTRLLVL.

This clone was seen just once. V and J are TRBV7-2 and TRBJ1-5; 8 positions agree with TRBD1. CDR3 length equals 13 residues. V gave up 5 bases and J gave up 7 bases; unmatched junction bases: 4. CDR1 and CDR2 (germline): SGHTA, FQGNSA. CDR3 sequence (DNA): TGTGCCAGCAGCGAACAGGGGGGGCAGCCCCAGCATTTT. Its translation: CASSEQGGQPQHF.

The J gene is TRBJ1-2, the V gene TRBV6-6; 8 nucleotides agree with TRBD1. The J segment lost 7 bases and the V segment lost 6 bases, leaving 4 bases of the junction unmatched. The CDR3 sequence is 12 residues long. Germline V gene lookup returns CDR1 MNHNY and CDR2 SVGAGI (reference sequence). CDR3 residues: CASSPDRAGYTF. CDR3 nucleotide sequence: TGTGCCAGCAGCCCGGACAGGGCTGGCTACACCTTC.

The V gene is TRBV5-8, the J gene TRBJ1-1, with TRBD1 matching over 7 bases. V was pared by 10 bases and J by 0 bases, with 12 bases of the junction left unmatched. Germline CDR1 SGHTS, CDR2 YDEGEE. CDR3 length: 15 amino acids. Here the CDR3 reads CARDSVRAMNTEAFF. Written as DNA, the CDR3 is TGTGCCCGGGACAGTGTTAGGGCGATGAACACTGAAGCTTTCTTT. Supplemented by reference TRBV5-8 and TRBJ1-1, the full variable domain reads EAGVTQSPTHLIKTRGQQATLRCSPISGHTSVYWYQQALGLGLQFLLWYDEGEERNRGNFPPRFSGRQFPNYSSELNVNALELEDSALYLCARDSVRAMNTEAFFGQGTRLTVV.

This clone occurred many times. This chain joins TRBV7-2 and TRBJ1-2; 10 nucleotides line up with TRBD1. Per germline, CDR1 SGHTA and CDR2 FQGNSA. V gave up 4 bases and J gave up 5 bases; unmatched junction bases: 10. The CDR3 contains 16 residues. CDR3 loop: CASSSSPTGGRYGYTF. The CDR3 DNA reads TGTGCCAGCAGCTCGTCCCCGACAGGGGGCAGGTATGGCTACACCTTC.

V gene TRBV19 combines with J gene TRBJ2-3, with a weak D call TRBD1 (6 bases). V shed 3 bases and J shed 2 bases, with 12 bases lying between them. In germline, CDR1 is LNHDA, CDR2 SQIVND (reference sequence). The CDR3 length is 15 residues. The CDR3 loop reads CASSIQGTLTDTQYF. DNA for the CDR3: TGTGCCAGTAGTATTCAGGGGACCCTCACAGATACGCAGTATTTT.

As DNA, the CDR3 is TGTGCCAGTAGCTCAGGGGATACGCAGTATTTT. Residues: CASSSGDTQYF. This chain connects TRBV19 to TRBJ2-3; TRBD1 is a possible D gene (5 bases). The length of the CDR3 is 11 residues. Germline loops: CDR1 LNHDA, CDR2 SQIVND (reference sequence). Trimming took 6 bases from V and 6 from J, leaving 7 bases between them.

The V and J genes are TRBV6-4 and TRBJ1-3; 7 bases are a match to TRBD1. From germline, CDR1 is MRHNA and CDR2 SNTAGT. Trimming removed 4 bases from V and 5 bases from J; junction bases left unmatched: 17. This CDR3 is built from 18 residues. CDR3 DNA: TGTGCCAGCAGTGCCTCACCCTTCGACAGGGATAGAAGAAACACCATATATTTT. This encodes CASSASPFDRDRRNTIYF.

The J gene is TRBJ2-2, the V gene TRBV19; D perhaps matches TRBD1 (5 bases). CDR1 and CDR2 (germline): LNHDA, SQIVND (reference sequence). The CDR3 runs to 16 residues. V lost 0 bases and J 1 base, leaving 9 bases between the germline ends. CDR3: CASSIDWQGNTGELFF. The CDR3 DNA sequence: TGTGCCAGTAGTATAGATTGGCAGGGGAACACCGGGGAGCTGTTTTTT.

The V call is TRBV21-1, the J call TRBJ1-2; the D call TRBD1 from the table was never checked on the DNA. TRBV21-1 is assigned pseudogene status. This CDR3 spans 13 amino acids. This CDR3 is CASSQYQGPGYTF. CDR3 in DNA: TGTGCCAGCAGCCAATATCAGGGTCCTGGCTACACCTTC.

This clone was picked up a small number of times. The chain is built from TRBV4-3 and TRBJ1-4, with TRBD1 as a possible D gene (5 bases). V was clipped by 2 bases and J by 4 bases, with 14 bases between them. The germline V gene has CDR1 LGHNA and CDR2 YSLEER. The CDR3 length is 16 residues. DNA of the CDR3: TGCGCCAGCAGCCAAACGGCAGGGTTTAATAATGAAAAACTGTTTTTT. Translating it yields CASSQTAGFNNEKLFF.

The J gene is TRBJ2-7, the V gene TRBV27, with 15 positions matching TRBD2. This CDR3 region has 15 residues. V gave up 4 bases and J gave up 8 bases; unmatched junction bases: 6. Germline lookup yields CDR1 MNHEY and CDR2 SMNVEV (reference sequence). The chain's CDR3 is CASSWTSGRALKQYF. The CDR3, as DNA: TGTGCCAGCAGTTGGACTAGCGGGAGGGCTTTAAAGCAGTACTTC.

This clone appeared a single time. The chain recombines TRBV19 with TRBJ1-2; D is unclear. The V gene lost 0 bases and the J gene lost 5 bases, with 10 bases spanning the gap. There are 14 residues in the CDR3. Germline loops: CDR1 LNHDA, CDR2 SQIVND (reference sequence). As DNA, the CDR3 is TGTGCCAGTAGTATAGATGAGGGTCGGTATGGCTACACCTTC. Protein product: CASSIDEGRYGYTF.

This chain links TRBV6-6 with TRBJ2-2; 8 bases agree with TRBD1. V was pared by 5 bases and J by 4 bases, with 6 bases of the junction left unmatched. Looked up from germline, CDR1 is MNHNY and CDR2 is SVGAGI (reference sequence). The CDR3 is 15 residues long. CDR3 amino acids: CASSVRTGRTGELFF. CDR3 DNA sequence: TGTGCCAGCAGTGTTCGGACAGGGCGCACCGGGGAGCTGTTTTTT.

The chain has TRBV28 and TRBJ1-5; no reliable D call. Germline V lookup: CDR1 MDHEN, CDR2 SYDVKM. V was cut by 6 bases and J by 6 bases, with 18 bases left in between. There are 15 residues in the CDR3. The CDR3 loop is CASSKRGATRQPQHF. DNA of the CDR3: TGTGCCAGCAGCAAACGGGGAGCCACGCGTCAGCCCCAGCATTTT.

The chain links TRBV11-2 to TRBJ1-3; D is uncertain. The CDR3 runs 18 residues. Germline CDR1 is SGHAT and CDR2 is FQNNGV. V was trimmed by 1 base and J by 0 bases, leaving 16 bases between them. The CDR3 DNA follows: TGTGCCAGCAGCTTAGGTGGAGGTTCCAGTTACTCTGGAAACACCATATATTTT. It specifies CASSLGGGSSYSGNTIYF.

The chain is built from TRBV7-2 and TRBJ2-3, with 10 bases lining up with TRBD2. The V segment lost 4 bases and the J segment 3 bases; nucleotides outside the gene matches: 10. Per germline, CDR1 SGHTA and CDR2 FQGNSA. The CDR3 loop spans 17 amino acids. In DNA form, the CDR3 reads TGTGCCAGCAGCTCCCTCCCAAGCGGGAGGGGGACAGATACGCAGTATTTT. It is translated as CASSSLPSGRGTDTQYF.

The V and J genes are TRBV18 and TRBJ2-1; D is ambiguous. The CDR3 extends over 14 amino acids. Trimming cost V 2 bases and J 5 bases, with 10 bases left between them. Germline V gene lookup returns CDR1 KGHSH and CDR2 LQKENI. The CDR3 here is CASSPRSPDNEQFF. CDR3 DNA: TGTGCCAGCTCACCAAGGAGCCCTGACAATGAGCAGTTCTTC.

This clone was seen a single time. The J gene is TRBJ1-3, the V gene TRBV3-1 (or the pseudogene TRBV3-2); 7 bases fit TRBD1. Germline values: CDR1 LGHDT, CDR2 YNNKEL (reference sequence). The CDR3 runs to 18 residues. V lost 1 base to trimming and J lost 3 bases; unmatched junction nucleotides: 12. The DNA for the CDR3 is TGTGCCAGCAGCCAAGGCCTACAGGGGACCTGGCGTGGAAACACCATATATTTT. It codes for CASSQGLQGTWRGNTIYF.

This chain joins TRBV19 and TRBJ2-4; a weak D match, TRBD2 (6 bases). V lost 8 bases, J lost 0 bases, and 14 bases lay in between. The germline V gene has CDR1 LNHDA and CDR2 SQIVND (reference sequence). The CDR3 has 15 amino acids. The CDR3 DNA follows: TGTGCCAGTGATTCCCGGGGGTTAGCCAAAAACATTCAGTACTTC. Protein product: CASDSRGLAKNIQYF.

The chain is built from TRBV7-2 and TRBJ2-3; tentative D call: TRBD2 (6 bases). The CDR3 sequence is 16 residues long. Trimming removed 1 base at V and 0 bases at J, with 11 bases between. Germline V gene lookup returns CDR1 SGHTA and CDR2 FQGNSA. CDR3 region: CASSLDSGLSTDTQYF. The DNA for the CDR3 is TGTGCCAGCAGCTTAGACAGCGGGCTAAGCACAGATACGCAGTATTTT.

This clone was seen repeatedly, ten times or more. The chain combines TRBV18 with TRBJ1-1, with D unresolved. The V gene lost 5 bases and the J gene lost 7 bases, with 17 bases spanning the gap. The germline V gene encodes CDR1 KGHSH and CDR2 LQKENI. The CDR3 is made up of 14 amino acids. CDR3 protein: CASSAAVSSLEAFF. The DNA of the CDR3 is TGTGCCAGCTCAGCTGCGGTATCCTCTCTTGAAGCTTTCTTT.

The chain couples TRBV21-1 to TRBJ2-1; no check of the table's D call, TRBD1, against the DNA was made. TRBV21-1 is designated a pseudogene. The CDR3 runs 16 residues. In DNA form, the CDR3 reads TGTGCCAGCAGCCCATTACAGGGATTTTTCTACAATGAGCAGTTCTTC. Protein: CASSPLQGFFYNEQFF.